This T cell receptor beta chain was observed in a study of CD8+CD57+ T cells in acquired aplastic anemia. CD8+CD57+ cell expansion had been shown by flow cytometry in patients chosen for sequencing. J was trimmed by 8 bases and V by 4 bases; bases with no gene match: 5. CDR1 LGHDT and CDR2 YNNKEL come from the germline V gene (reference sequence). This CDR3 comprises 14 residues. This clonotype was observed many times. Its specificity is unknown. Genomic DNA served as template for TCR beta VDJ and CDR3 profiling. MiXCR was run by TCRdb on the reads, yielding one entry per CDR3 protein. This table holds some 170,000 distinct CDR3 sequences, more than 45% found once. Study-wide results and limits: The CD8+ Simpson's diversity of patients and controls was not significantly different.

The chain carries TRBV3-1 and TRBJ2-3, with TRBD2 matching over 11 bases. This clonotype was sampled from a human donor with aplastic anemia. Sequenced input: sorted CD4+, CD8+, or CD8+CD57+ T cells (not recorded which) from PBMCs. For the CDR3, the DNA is TGTGCCAGCAGCCTTAGCGGGGGGGCAAGTACGCAGTATTTT. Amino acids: CASSLSGGASTQYF.